This is a list of T cell receptor beta chains from one sample in a study of blood T cell repertoires in COVID-19. Here immunoSEQ multiplex PCR was the method, and the copy in TCRdb shows in-frame clones only, minus some. Among about 220,000 clones, more than 80% were seen once, and the ten largest hold 3.5%. Sequencing was performed on PBMCs or T cells enriched from blood (not recorded which). Source of these receptors: a woman aged 18-29 years in a cohort exposed to, infected with or recovered from COVID-19 (not recorded which). The CDR3 runs from the conserved cysteine through the conserved F or W. The order of the fields is D gene, J gene, V gene, clone size, CDR3 length, CDR3 DNA, CDR3 protein. A D gene is named only where the DNA matches it firmly. Clone size is stated in some rows and not others, as once, few, many or a class when expanded.

d_call: TRBD1
j_call: TRBJ1-2
v_call: TRBV7-9
clone_size: NA
cdr3_length: 13
cdr3_nt: TGTGCCAGCAGCTTAGAAGGGGGCGGTGGCTACACCTTC
cdr3_aa: CASSLEGGGGYTF

d_call: NA
j_call: TRBJ2-1
v_call: TRBV21-1
clone_size: NA
cdr3_length: 22
cdr3_nt: TGTGCCAGCAGCAGAACCTCCATCCCTACAGGGTTGGGACTAGCGGGAGTGAGGGAGCAGTTCTTC
cdr3_aa: CASSRTSIPTGLGLAGVREQFF

d_call: NA
j_call: TRBJ1-2
v_call: TRBV7-3
clone_size: few
cdr3_length: 13
cdr3_nt: TGTGCCAGCAGCTTAATGGGCAGGGAAGGCTACACCTTC
cdr3_aa: CASSLMGREGYTF

d_call: NA
j_call: TRBJ2-7
v_call: TRBV19
clone_size: NA
cdr3_length: 13
cdr3_nt: TGTGCCAGTAGTGTTCGGGACAACTACGAGCAGTACTTC
cdr3_aa: CASSVRDNYEQYF

d_call: NA
j_call: TRBJ1-5
v_call: TRBV2
clone_size: NA
cdr3_length: 14
cdr3_nt: TGTGCCAGCAATCCAGGGGTGAGCAATCAGCCCCAGCATTTT
cdr3_aa: CASNPGVSNQPQHF

d_call: NA
j_call: TRBJ2-2
v_call: TRBV24-1
clone_size: many
cdr3_length: 16
cdr3_nt: TGTGCCACCAGTGACCCGCTATACCCCCACACCGGGGAGCTGTTTTTT
cdr3_aa: CATSDPLYPHTGELFF

d_call: NA
j_call: TRBJ2-6
v_call: TRBV5-8
clone_size: NA
cdr3_length: 12
cdr3_nt: TGTGCCAGCACCCTTGGGGCCAACGTCCTGACTTTC
cdr3_aa: CASTLGANVLTF

d_call: TRBD1
j_call: TRBJ2-7
v_call: TRBV10-1
clone_size: once
cdr3_length: 15
cdr3_nt: TGCGCCAGCAGCGCCTCGACAGGGATTTCCTACGAGCAGTACTTC
cdr3_aa: CASSASTGISYEQYF

d_call: TRBD1
j_call: TRBJ2-1
v_call: TRBV2
clone_size: NA
cdr3_length: 15
cdr3_nt: TGTGCCGGGGACAGGGAAAAAAGCTCCTACAATGAGCAGTTCTTC
cdr3_aa: CAGDREKSSYNEQFF

d_call: NA
j_call: TRBJ2-7
v_call: TRBV6-5
clone_size: NA
cdr3_length: 13
cdr3_nt: TGTGCCAGCACCGAACCTACAGGGATCGAGCAGTACTTC
cdr3_aa: CASTEPTGIEQYF

d_call: TRBD1
j_call: TRBJ1-6
v_call: TRBV2
clone_size: NA
cdr3_length: 14
cdr3_nt: TGTGCCAGCGAGGGACAGGAGGATAATTCACCCCTCCACTTT
cdr3_aa: CASEGQEDNSPLHF

d_call: TRBD1
j_call: TRBJ1-5
v_call: TRBV6-1
clone_size: NA
cdr3_length: 16
cdr3_nt: TGTGCCAGCAGTGGGGACAGGGGGCTCGGCAATCAGCCCCAGCATTTT
cdr3_aa: CASSGDRGLGNQPQHF

d_call: NA
j_call: TRBJ2-2
v_call: TRBV11-3
clone_size: NA
cdr3_length: 20
cdr3_nt: TGTGCCAGCAGCTCTGTGGGGCACTATGTCCCGGACGGTGGTCACGGGGAGCTGTTTTTT
cdr3_aa: CASSSVGHYVPDGGHGELFF

d_call: TRBD1
j_call: TRBJ1-2
v_call: TRBV28
clone_size: NA
cdr3_length: 15
cdr3_nt: TGTGCCAGCAGTTTACCACCGGGACAGGACTATGGCTACACCTTC
cdr3_aa: CASSLPPGQDYGYTF

d_call: TRBD1
j_call: TRBJ2-2
v_call: TRBV2
clone_size: NA
cdr3_length: 16
cdr3_nt: TGTGCCAGCAGTGTACAGGGGGCTGAGAACACCGGGGAGCTGTTTTTT
cdr3_aa: CASSVQGAENTGELFF

d_call: NA
j_call: TRBJ1-2
v_call: TRBV27
clone_size: NA
cdr3_length: 14
cdr3_nt: TGTGCCAGCAGTATCGGGAGTACTAACTATGGCTACACCTTC
cdr3_aa: CASSIGSTNYGYTF

d_call: NA
j_call: TRBJ1-1
v_call: TRBV3-1/TRBV3-2
clone_size: NA
cdr3_length: 15
cdr3_nt: TGTGCCAGCAGCTATCTGGCGGGAGGGTGGACTGAAGCTTTCTTT
cdr3_aa: CASSYLAGGWTEAFF

d_call: TRBD2
j_call: TRBJ2-2
v_call: TRBV9
clone_size: NA
cdr3_length: 16
cdr3_nt: TGTGCCAGCAGCGTACGCGGGAGTAATTGGTCCGGGGAGCTGTTTTTT
cdr3_aa: CASSVRGSNWSGELFF

d_call: NA
j_call: TRBJ2-3
v_call: TRBV18
clone_size: NA
cdr3_length: 14
cdr3_nt: TGTGCCAGCTCGCCCGGACAGTACACAGATACGCAGTATTTT
cdr3_aa: CASSPGQYTDTQYF

d_call: NA
j_call: TRBJ2-4
v_call: TRBV5-4
clone_size: NA
cdr3_length: 15
cdr3_nt: TGTGCCAGCAGCTTGGGGGCGGGCAGAGAGGGCATTCAGTACTTC
cdr3_aa: CASSLGAGREGIQYF

d_call: NA
j_call: TRBJ1-5
v_call: TRBV7-9
clone_size: NA
cdr3_length: 14
cdr3_nt: TGTGCCAGCAGCCACAGGGATAGCAATCAGCCCCAGCATTTT
cdr3_aa: CASSHRDSNQPQHF

d_call: NA
j_call: TRBJ2-3
v_call: TRBV5-8
clone_size: NA
cdr3_length: 17
cdr3_nt: TGTGCCAGCAGCTTGGGGACGGACTCTTCTAGTACAGATACGCAGTATTTT
cdr3_aa: CASSLGTDSSSTDTQYF

d_call: TRBD1
j_call: TRBJ2-7
v_call: TRBV7-9
clone_size: NA
cdr3_length: 15
cdr3_nt: TGTGCCAGCAGCTTGTCACAGGGGAACCCCTACGAGCAGTACTTC
cdr3_aa: CASSLSQGNPYEQYF

d_call: NA
j_call: TRBJ2-7
v_call: TRBV7-9
clone_size: NA
cdr3_length: 14
cdr3_nt: TGTGCCAGCAGCTTATCTCAGGGGGGCTACGAGCAGTACTTC
cdr3_aa: CASSLSQGGYEQYF

d_call: TRBD2
j_call: TRBJ2-5
v_call: TRBV24-1
clone_size: NA
cdr3_length: 15
cdr3_nt: TGTGCCACCAGTGATCCGGGGGGTTCGGGGGAGACCCAGTACTTC
cdr3_aa: CATSDPGGSGETQYF

d_call: NA
j_call: TRBJ1-6
v_call: TRBV11-2
clone_size: NA
cdr3_length: 16
cdr3_nt: TGTGCCAGCAGCTTAGATCAGGGCTCCTATAATTCACCCCTCCACTTT
cdr3_aa: CASSLDQGSYNSPLHF

d_call: NA
j_call: TRBJ1-4
v_call: TRBV28
clone_size: NA
cdr3_length: 11
cdr3_nt: TGTGCCAGCGCACAGGTTCTTGAACTGTTTTTT
cdr3_aa: CASAQVLELFF

d_call: TRBD1
j_call: TRBJ2-7
v_call: TRBV27
clone_size: NA
cdr3_length: 14
cdr3_nt: TGTGCCAGCAGACCAGGGGGCGTGGATGGCGAGCAGTACTTC
cdr3_aa: CASRPGGVDGEQYF

d_call: NA
j_call: TRBJ2-3
v_call: TRBV6-2/TRBV6-3
clone_size: NA
cdr3_length: 13
cdr3_nt: TGTGCCAGCAGTTTGGGCCTCACAGATACGCAGTATTTT
cdr3_aa: CASSLGLTDTQYF

d_call: NA
j_call: TRBJ2-1
v_call: TRBV7-9
clone_size: NA
cdr3_length: 15
cdr3_nt: TGTGCCAGCAGCTCCGAGGCGCCTCCATACAATGAGCAGTTCTTC
cdr3_aa: CASSSEAPPYNEQFF

d_call: NA
j_call: TRBJ2-7
v_call: TRBV7-8
clone_size: few
cdr3_length: 11
cdr3_nt: TGTGCCAGCAGTGTATCGGACGAGCAGTACTTC
cdr3_aa: CASSVSDEQYF

d_call: NA
j_call: TRBJ2-7
v_call: TRBV6-5
clone_size: NA
cdr3_length: 13
cdr3_nt: TGTGCCAGCAGTAGTCCGGGAGCCTACGAGCAGTACTTC
cdr3_aa: CASSSPGAYEQYF

d_call: NA
j_call: TRBJ1-5
v_call: TRBV2
clone_size: NA
cdr3_length: 15
cdr3_nt: TGTGCCAGCAGTGATCTGGGAGGGGCAAATCAGCCCCAGCATTTT
cdr3_aa: CASSDLGGANQPQHF

d_call: TRBD2
j_call: TRBJ2-2
v_call: TRBV6-4
clone_size: NA
cdr3_length: 17
cdr3_nt: TGTGCCAGCAGTGATTACCACGGGGGGTCGAACACCGGGGAGCTGTTTTTT
cdr3_aa: CASSDYHGGSNTGELFF

d_call: NA
j_call: TRBJ2-5
v_call: TRBV7-8
clone_size: NA
cdr3_length: 16
cdr3_nt: TGTGCCAGCAGCCCTTTGGGGGCCTTCGACAGCGGGACCCAGTACTTC
cdr3_aa: CASSPLGAFDSGTQYF

d_call: TRBD2
j_call: TRBJ2-3
v_call: TRBV2
clone_size: NA
cdr3_length: 16
cdr3_nt: TGTGCCAGCAGTGAACTAGCGGGAGTAGGGGGAGATACGCAGTATTTT
cdr3_aa: CASSELAGVGGDTQYF

d_call: NA
j_call: TRBJ2-2
v_call: TRBV2
clone_size: NA
cdr3_length: 15
cdr3_nt: TGTGCCAGCAGTGTGGGCCAGGTCAACACCGGGGAGCTGTTTTTT
cdr3_aa: CASSVGQVNTGELFF

d_call: NA
j_call: TRBJ1-1
v_call: TRBV6-6
clone_size: NA
cdr3_length: 15
cdr3_nt: TGTGCCAGCAGTTACAAGGAGGGTCTGAACACTGAAGCTTTCTTT
cdr3_aa: CASSYKEGLNTEAFF

d_call: NA
j_call: TRBJ2-5
v_call: TRBV10-2
clone_size: NA
cdr3_length: 13
cdr3_nt: TGCGCCAGCAGTGAAGCGCGACAAGAGACCCAGTACTTC
cdr3_aa: CASSEARQETQYF

d_call: TRBD1
j_call: TRBJ2-1
v_call: TRBV27
clone_size: NA
cdr3_length: 15
cdr3_nt: TGTGCCTCCTTCCGGGGGACAGGGGGCTGGAATGAGCAGTTCTTC
cdr3_aa: CASFRGTGGWNEQFF

d_call: NA
j_call: TRBJ1-2
v_call: TRBV5-1
clone_size: NA
cdr3_length: 16
cdr3_nt: TGCGCCAGCAGCTTGGCAGGGGCAACGGCTAACTATGGCTACACCTTC
cdr3_aa: CASSLAGATANYGYTF

d_call: TRBD1
j_call: TRBJ2-2
v_call: TRBV6-1
clone_size: NA
cdr3_length: 16
cdr3_nt: TGTGCCAGCAGTGAAAACGGACAGGGGGCGTCCGGGGAGCTGTTTTTT
cdr3_aa: CASSENGQGASGELFF

d_call: TRBD1
j_call: TRBJ1-5
v_call: TRBV27
clone_size: NA
cdr3_length: 16
cdr3_nt: TGTGCCAGCAGTAGTCTTTGGGACAGAGGGGCTCAGCCCCAGCATTTT
cdr3_aa: CASSSLWDRGAQPQHF

d_call: NA
j_call: TRBJ2-1
v_call: TRBV5-1
clone_size: NA
cdr3_length: 15
cdr3_nt: TGCGCCAGCAGCTTGGCGACCGGGAGCTACAATGAGCAGTTCTTC
cdr3_aa: CASSLATGSYNEQFF

d_call: TRBD2
j_call: TRBJ2-1
v_call: TRBV7-6
clone_size: NA
cdr3_length: 16
cdr3_nt: TGTGCCAGCAGCCCTAGTTCTAGCGGGAGGGTCGCTGAGCAGTTCTTC
cdr3_aa: CASSPSSSGRVAEQFF

d_call: NA
j_call: TRBJ2-2
v_call: TRBV5-4
clone_size: NA
cdr3_length: 12
cdr3_nt: TGTGCCAGCGGAGGGTCTGCCGGGGAGCTGTTTTTT
cdr3_aa: CASGGSAGELFF

d_call: TRBD2
j_call: TRBJ2-3
v_call: TRBV7-3
clone_size: NA
cdr3_length: 15
cdr3_nt: TGTGCCAGCAGCTTTAGCGGGAGGGGGACAGATACGCAGTATTTT
cdr3_aa: CASSFSGRGTDTQYF

d_call: TRBD2
j_call: TRBJ2-1
v_call: TRBV3-1/TRBV3-2
clone_size: NA
cdr3_length: 17
cdr3_nt: TGTGCCAGCAGCCAAGCCCTGCTAGCGGGAGAGAACAATGAGCAGTTCTTC
cdr3_aa: CASSQALLAGENNEQFF

d_call: NA
j_call: TRBJ1-1
v_call: TRBV7-9
clone_size: NA
cdr3_length: 13
cdr3_nt: TGTGCCAGCACCCCAGGGGTTTCGACTGAAGCTTTCTTT
cdr3_aa: CASTPGVSTEAFF

d_call: TRBD1
j_call: TRBJ2-1
v_call: TRBV3-1/TRBV3-2
clone_size: NA
cdr3_length: 15
cdr3_nt: TGTGCCAGCAGCTATCCGGGACAGGGGAAGGATGAGCAGTTCTTC
cdr3_aa: CASSYPGQGKDEQFF

d_call: TRBD1
j_call: TRBJ1-5
v_call: TRBV16
clone_size: NA
cdr3_length: 14
cdr3_nt: TGTGCCAGCAGCCAAACAGGGGCCAATCAGCCCCAGCATTTT
cdr3_aa: CASSQTGANQPQHF

d_call: NA
j_call: TRBJ2-1
v_call: TRBV7-3
clone_size: many
cdr3_length: 13
cdr3_nt: TGTGCCAGCAGCTTAAATGAAGCGAATGAGCAGTTCTTC
cdr3_aa: CASSLNEANEQFF